This T cell receptor (beta chain) was obtained from a study of spatial heterogeneity in lung cancer (dated by TCRdb to between 2018 and 2021). For the wider study: More beta-chain than alpha-chain transcripts were consistently detected, likely reflecting higher beta-chain transcript abundance. In the raw uncorrected reads, each unique combination of TCR and UMI appeared on average more than ten times. TCR alpha and beta repertoires were quantitatively compared across multiple tumor regions, matched nontumor lung and blood in non-small cell lung cancer. TCR repertoire features were related to nonsynonymous mutation counts determined by whole-exome sequencing of tumor tissue. Both alpha and beta chains were TCR-sequenced in 200 or so tumor regions, around 65 matched nontumor lung samples and roughly 54 PBMC samples obtained at surgery. Overall study results and their limits: Ubiquitous expanded tumor TCRs showed up in blood more often at tumor resection than at routine follow-up. Additional single-cell paired TCR alpha and beta sequencing was considered necessary to confirm, at a functional level, the hypothesis that regional TCRs recognize regional mutations.

Libraries were constructed by 5' RACE. For sequencing, a NextSeq 500 was employed. To allow correction of PCR and sequencing errors, the TCR library protocol tagged every TCR cDNA molecule with a unique molecular identifier. From the authors' description of their analysis: TCR identification, UMI-based error correction and CDR3 extraction were performed with Decombinator tools. TCRs above a frequency of 2 per 1,000, corresponding to the top 1% of the tumor frequency distribution, were defined as expanded. Each repertoire was subsampled 100 times to 5,000 TCRs, after which Renyi diversity was computed with the R vegan package. To build CDR3 similarity networks, amino acid triplet string-kernel similarity was used, and CDR3s were connected when their pairwise similarity was above 0.82. The raw public reads went through TCRdb reprocessing: fastp at Q25, MiXCR clone calling, in-frame beta chains kept. Each entry merges the rows of one CDR3 protein and shows their most common DNA and genes. The V and J calls, along with clone size, are taken from TCRdb and not from the paper's own processing. Counted in this sample were roughly 21,000 distinct CDR3 sequences; 2.5% to 4% of them appeared once. 29% of the sample goes to the ten largest clones.

This clonotype appeared many times. This receptor's antigen is unknown. No much larger clone exists at a distance of one base, and base qualities are not known. The sample's time point, from its label and the paper: sample taken at primary tumor resection. For TCR sequencing, whole RNA was extracted from tumor and nontumor lung tissue, or from cryopreserved PBMC samples, and no cell sorting was done. Samples were obtained from approximately 72 patients with early-stage, untreated non-small cell lung cancer from the lung TRACERx cohort. Only patients with enough RNA available from two or more tumor regions were chosen for TCR sequencing. The CDR3 runs 15 residues from the cysteine to the phenylalanine. Only the CDR3 DNA stays, 45 bases, in frame from base 1. Per the germline V gene, SGDLS is the CDR1 and YYNGEE is the CDR2. V is clipped by 0 bases and J by 11 bases, and the sequence between their germline boundaries is 19 bases long.

The rearranged chain carries TRBV9 and TRBJ2-3; 6 matching bases give a weak D call of TRBD1. This receptor was obtained from a female donor with early-stage non-small cell lung cancer. Sequencing was performed on PBMCs, taken at surgery. The CDR3 region: CASSVEGENGFKQYF. The DNA reads as follows: TGTGCCAGCAGCGTAGAGGGGGAAAACGGTTTTAAGCAGTATTTT. The variable domain in full, with residues beyond the CDR3 obtained from the reference TRBV9 and TRBJ2-3 genes, is DSGVTQTPKHLITATGQRVTLRCSPRSGDLSVYWYQQSLDQGLQFLIQYYNGEERAKGNILERFSAQQFPDLHSELNLSSLELGDSALYFCASSVEGENGFKQYFGPGTRLTVL.